One and the same sample provided the 7 T cell receptor beta chains below, sequenced in a study of blood T cells in healthy people across ages. A sample-barcoded 5' primer and a J-beta primer mix were used in a second PCR of roughly 7 to 11 cycles. From the 5' RACE reads, TCRdb called clonotypes with MiXCR, one entry per CDR3 protein. Here the sample spans roughly 1,500,000 distinct CDR3 sequences, around 35% being singletons. The source material was blood. These receptor sequences come from a woman in her twenties or thirties in good health.

This clonotype was seen a handful of times. This chain's CDR3 is CAISGAVAARCEQYF. The CDR3, as DNA: TGTGCCATCAGTGGGGCCGTGGCAGCGCGGTGCGAGCAGTACTTC. The chain carries TRBV10-3 and TRBJ2-4; D is ambiguous. TRBJ2-7 explains the end of the DNA better; the J call may be wrong. This CDR3 has 15 amino acids. From germline, CDR1 is ENHRY and CDR2 SYGVKD.

This clonotype has ten or more counts. The gene calls are TRBV29-1 and TRBJ2-3; D ambiguous. V lost 0 bases and J 7 bases, leaving 5 bases between the germline ends. The CDR3 is 11 amino acids. CDR1 and CDR2 (germline): SQVTM, ANQGSEA. The CDR3 loop is CSVEDLNTQYF. DNA of the CDR3: TGCAGCGTTGAAGATTTGAATACGCAGTATTTT.

This clonotype was seen more than once but under ten times. The rearrangement joins TRBV5-1 to TRBJ2-5, with a possible D match to TRBD2 (6 bases). The V gene's germline CDR1 is SGHRS and CDR2 YFSETQ. The germline V and J ends were trimmed by 4 bases and 1 base, with 14 bases remaining between them. CDR3 length equals 15 residues. Here the CDR3 reads CASSGGDGSQETQYF. The DNA of the CDR3 is TGCGCCAGCAGCGGCGGGGACGGAAGCCAAGAGACCCAGTACTTC.

This clonotype was counted between two and nine times. The chain uses TRBV14 and TRBJ1-2; D gene unclear. This CDR3 is built from 13 residues. V lost 5 bases and J 3 bases, leaving 10 bases between the germline ends. Germline V CDR1 and CDR2: SGHDN, FVKESK. The CDR3 spells CASSKKNDYGYTF. The DNA for the CDR3 is TGTGCCAGCAGCAAAAAAAATGACTATGGCTACACCTTC.

The chain has TRBV5-1 and TRBJ1-2; 8 positions agree with TRBD1. The CDR3 sequence is 15 residues long. The V gene's germline CDR1 is SGHRS and CDR2 YFSETQ. Unmatched junction bases numbered 9, after V lost 0 bases and J lost 8 bases. The CDR3 region is CASSLETGGMEGYTF. The DNA for the CDR3 is TGCGCCAGCAGCTTGGAAACAGGGGGTATGGAAGGCTACACCTTC.

The J gene is TRBJ2-7, the V gene TRBV7-9, with 11 bases aligning to TRBD2. The CDR3 totals 17 residues. The V and J ends lost 4 bases and 3 bases, in that order; junction bases with no gene match: 11. Germline V lookup: CDR1 SEHNR, CDR2 FQNEAQ (reference sequence). In DNA form, the CDR3 reads TGTGCCAGCAGCTCGCCCCTGACTAGCGGGATTGGCTACGAGCAGTACTTC. Protein: CASSSPLTSGIGYEQYF.

This clonotype occurred a few times. The chain carries TRBV20-1 and TRBJ2-3, with 9 bases lining up with TRBD1. V lost 7 bases, J lost 0 bases, and 17 bases stayed unmatched. The germline V gene has CDR1 DFQATT and CDR2 SNEGSKA (reference sequence). The CDR3 is made up of 18 amino acids. The chain's CDR3 is CSVLTGGNSPYSTDTQYF. The CDR3 DNA follows: TGCAGTGTCCTTACAGGGGGCAATTCCCCCTACAGCACAGATACGCAGTATTTT.